One and the same sample provided the 3 T cell receptor beta chains below, sequenced in a study of blood T cell repertoires in COVID-19. Measured with immunoSEQ multiplex PCR; TCRdb has only the in-frame clones, and not every one. The sample has 350,000 or so clones, around 87% seen once; the top ten hold 10%. Sample: peripheral blood. Source of these receptors: a woman aged 25 to 39 with COVID-19, enrolled during active disease.

The V call is TRBV20-1, the J call TRBJ2-1; D unclear. Germline V gene sequence: CDR1 DFQATT, CDR2 SNEGSKA (reference sequence). Trimming shortened V by 5 bases and J by 6 bases, and 5 bases separated the two germline ends. This CDR3 region has 10 residues. Written as DNA, the CDR3 is TGCAGTGCTTCGTTCAATGAGCAGTTCTTC. Its protein is CSASFNEQFF.

The genes are TRBV19 and TRBJ2-7; TRBD2 matches at 8 bases. Germline-derived CDR1 and CDR2 are LNHDA and SQIVND (reference sequence). CDR3 size: 14 residues. V lost 9 bases and J lost 0; bases outside the gene matches: 7. CDR3 in amino acids: CASRGRFGSYEQYF. The CDR3 region has the DNA TGTGCCAGCCGCGGGAGGTTTGGCTCCTACGAGCAGTACTTC.

This chain connects TRBV9 to TRBJ2-5; the match to TRBD1 covers 7 bases. Trimming took 3 bases from V and 5 from J; bases not matched to a gene: 7. This CDR3 spans 14 amino acids. Germline V gene data show CDR1 as SGDLS and CDR2 as YYNGEE. CDR3 in amino acids: CASSARQGWETQYF. The DNA of the CDR3 is TGTGCCAGCAGCGCTAGACAGGGTTGGGAGACCCAGTACTTC.